This T cell receptor beta chain derives from a study of blood T cell repertoires in COVID-19. Whole-study context: Sites in the United States, Italy and Spain provided acute and convalescent COVID-19 samples. PBMCs, B-cell-depleted T cells, or T cells provided the cDNA or gDNA that made up the material.

CDR1 MGHRA and CDR2 YSYEKL come from the germline V gene. The junction had 15 bases not matched to a gene; V was cut back by 4 bases and J by 8 bases. The CDR3 sequence is 18 residues long. Authors' data handling: Reference gene primers were amplified, and this amplification served to estimate nucleated cell counts. Profiled with immunoSEQ multiplex PCR; TCRdb holds only in-frame clones, not every one. For V, J and clone size, that table is used; D and trimming come from the DNA. The table lists under 300,000 clones, 75% to 90% of them singletons, with approximately 0.85% in the top ten. V and J are TRBV4-1 and TRBJ2-2, with TRBD2 matching over 11 bases. Sequencing used peripheral blood. The TCR was taken from a woman in her forties who had recovered from COVID-19. The CDR3: CASSPLGDSGRALGELFF. Here the CDR3 DNA reads TGCGCCAGCAGCCCATTGGGGGATAGCGGGAGGGCCTTAGGGGAGCTGTTTTTT.